Below, 27 T cell receptor beta chains from the same sample are listed, as sequenced in a study of a mutant IDH1 vaccine in newly diagnosed glioma (dated by TCRdb to the early 2020s). Their cognate antigens are unknown. Interpreted using the paper, the time point label stands for: week 23, last vaccination. A 20-mer mutant IDH1 peptide at 300 micrograms in Montanide made up each vaccine dose, which was injected subcutaneously together with topical imiquimod. Library creation used the immunoSEQ multiplex PCR assay. TCRdb took over this immuneACCESS table, retaining in-frame rearrangements with V and J assigned. Such tables are incomplete; in checked studies, under half of the missing clones stem from an unresolved V gene, and the remainder is unexplained. This sample has around 40,000 clones in its table, and roughly 83% of those were observed once. The top ten hold over 2% of the sample. Sequences were derived from PBMCs, sampled from a glioma patient whose treatment included an IDH1 peptide vaccine. These receptors all come from a woman aged 18-29 years with glioma. Some clones in this sample may be carry-over from other donors' samples.

In its sample, this clone was seen once. This chain connects TRBV7-2 to TRBJ2-7; no clear D. CDR3 length: 12 amino acids. The germline gives CDR1 SGHTA, CDR2 FQGNSA. The V end was cut by 5 bases, the J end by 2 bases, with 7 bases between. In DNA form, the CDR3 reads TGTGCCAGCAGCCCCAGGACCTACGAGCAGTACTTC. Its protein product is CASSPRTYEQYF.

The V gene is TRBV9, the J gene TRBJ1-6; D perhaps matches TRBD1 (5 bases). Germline CDR1 and CDR2: SGDLS and YYNGEE. The V and J ends lost 0 bases and 5 bases respectively, with 9 bases between them. The CDR3 consists of 15 residues. The CDR3: CASSVAVGDNSPLHF. In DNA, the CDR3 is TGTGCCAGCAGCGTAGCGGTGGGGGATAATTCACCCCTCCACTTT.

The chain combines TRBV7-9 with TRBJ2-7; D might be TRBD2 (6 bases). The CDR3 length is 15 residues. V was clipped by 2 bases and J by 0 bases, with 11 bases between them. The germline V gene has CDR1 SEHNR and CDR2 FQNEAQ (reference sequence). CDR3 protein: CASSLRDLSSYEQYF. CDR3 nucleotide sequence: TGTGCCAGCAGCTTAAGGGACTTGAGCTCCTACGAGCAGTACTTC.

The rearrangement links TRBV14 to TRBJ1-5; 11 positions match TRBD1. Germline CDR1 reads SGHDN; CDR2 reads FVKESK. The CDR3 is made up of 17 amino acids. Trimming at V came to 0 bases and at J to 6 bases, leaving 7 bases not matched to a gene. CDR3 coding DNA: TGTGCCAGCAGCCAAGAGTGGGGGGACAGGGGGAGTCAGCCCCAGCATTTT. Protein product: CASSQEWGDRGSQPQHF.

The chain uses TRBV19 and TRBJ1-1; D gene uncertain. Per the germline V gene, CDR1 is LNHDA and CDR2 is SQIVND (reference sequence). V lost 4 bases and J lost 0, with 6 bases in between. The CDR3 covers 13 residues. As DNA, the CDR3 is TGTGCCAGTAGTAGCCGGCTGAACACTGAAGCTTTCTTT. Its translation is CASSSRLNTEAFF.

This clone came up once. This rearrangement joins TRBV7-8 to TRBJ1-2; D is unresolved. Per germline, CDR1 SGHVS and CDR2 FQNEAQ. With 1 base removed from V and 7 bases from J, the gap between germline ends came to 13 bases. The CDR3 runs to 14 residues. This CDR3 is CASSLDRSFGGYTF. The CDR3 DNA reads TGTGCCAGCAGCTTAGACAGATCTTTCGGTGGCTACACCTTC.

Details on this clone: The same CDR3 can be traced to other DNA sequences in this sample. The V call is TRBV30, the J call TRBJ1-1; TRBD1 matches at 8 bases. CDR1 and CDR2 from the germline V gene are GTSNPN and SVGIG (reference sequence). V gave up 3 bases and J gave up 0 bases; unmatched junction bases: 9. This CDR3 spans 16 amino acids. This chain's CDR3 is CAWSPSAGGLNTEAFF. The CDR3 DNA is TGTGCCTGGAGCCCTTCCGCAGGGGGCCTGAACACTGAAGCTTTCTTT.

The genes are TRBV7-6 and TRBJ1-3, with D possibly matching TRBD1 (5 bases). CDR3 length equals 17 residues. Trimming took off 5 bases at V and 5 bases at J, with 22 bases between the two ends. CDR1 SGHVS and CDR2 FNYEAQ come from the germline V gene. The CDR3 here is CASSPTIGAGRRNTIYF. The DNA for the CDR3 is TGTGCCAGCAGCCCCACCATTGGTGCGGGACGGCGAAACACCATATATTTT.

The chain employs TRBV28 and TRBJ1-4; D is ambiguous. CDR3 length: 15 residues. The germline V and J ends were trimmed by 4 bases and 0 bases, with 9 bases remaining between them. Germline values: CDR1 MDHEN, CDR2 SYDVKM. The CDR3 nucleotides are TGTGCCAGCAGTTACGACCCCGCAACTAATGAAAAACTGTTTTTT. Encoded protein: CASSYDPATNEKLFF.

This sequence joins TRBV19 and TRBJ1-3; D is unclear. The CDR3 runs to 14 residues. V lost 1 base and J lost 3, with 7 bases in between. The V gene's germline CDR1 is LNHDA and CDR2 SQIVND (reference sequence). The CDR3 nucleotides read TGTGCCAGTAGTATAGGGGCAGGTGGAAACACCATATATTTT. Encoded protein: CASSIGAGGNTIYF.

This rearrangement joins TRBV5-1 to TRBJ2-3, with a possible D match to TRBD1 (6 bases). Trimming shortened V by 4 bases and J by 3 bases, and 15 bases separated the two germline ends. Germline V gives CDR1 SGHRS, CDR2 YFSETQ. This CDR3 comprises 15 residues. The CDR3 region has the DNA TGCGCCAGCAGCCTCAGAACAGGGCAGACAGATACGCAGTATTTT. Translation gives CASSLRTGQTDTQYF.

The rearrangement links TRBV2 to TRBJ2-5, with TRBD2 as a possible D gene (5 bases). The CDR3 has 11 residues. V was shortened by 6 bases and J by 10 bases, with 12 bases between the two germline ends. The germline gives CDR1 SNHLY, CDR2 FYNNEI. The CDR3 nucleotides read TGTGCCAGCAGCGATTACCGGGACCAGTACTTC. This translates into CASSDYRDQYF.

The rearrangement joins TRBV7-9 to TRBJ1-4; no firm D call. CDR1 and CDR2 from the germline V gene are SEHNR and FQNEAQ (reference sequence). V lost 5 bases to trimming and J lost 8 bases, with 9 bases between them. The CDR3 loop spans 12 amino acids. CDR3 amino acids: CASSLLVEKLFF. CDR3 coding DNA: TGTGCCAGCAGCCTCCTGGTGGAAAAACTGTTTTTT.

The rearrangement uses TRBV11-3 and TRBJ1-3, with D perhaps matching TRBD1 (6 bases). Germline V gene lookup returns CDR1 SGHNT and CDR2 YENEEA. With 3 bases removed from V and 4 bases from J, the gap between germline ends came to 13 bases. CDR3 length: 15 amino acids. As DNA, the CDR3 is TGTGCCAGCAGCTTGAATGGGGGCATCGGAAACACCATATATTTT. The encoded protein is CASSLNGGIGNTIYF.

This clone was counted a single time. The chain joins TRBV5-1 to TRBJ1-2, with D tentatively TRBD1 (5 bases). This CDR3 has 15 residues. Germline V lookup: CDR1 SGHRS, CDR2 YFSETQ. V lost 4 bases and J 0 bases, leaving 13 bases between the germline ends. The CDR3 region has the DNA TGCGCCAGCAGCCCGGGACTTCTACCTAACTATGGCTACACCTTC. Encoded protein: CASSPGLLPNYGYTF.

The gene calls are TRBV23-1 and TRBJ2-2; D may match TRBD1 or TRBD2 (5 bases each). TRBV23-1 is recorded as an ORF, its role being uncertain. The V gene lost 3 bases and the J gene lost 4 bases, with 15 bases spanning the gap. CDR3 size: 16 residues. CDR3 sequence: CASSQVTGGITGELFF. Here the CDR3 DNA reads TGCGCCAGCAGTCAGGTTACAGGAGGAATCACCGGGGAGCTGTTTTTT.

The chain carries TRBV4-1 and TRBJ2-2, with TRBD2 identical over 10 bases. CDR1 is MGHRA and CDR2 is YSYEKL in the germline V gene. J gave up 7 bases and V 8 bases, and 7 bases lay outside the gene matches. This CDR3 is built from 14 residues. The CDR3, as DNA: TGCGCCAGCTGGAGCGGGGGGGGGCACGGGGAGCTGTTTTTT. Protein: CASWSGGGHGELFF.

CDR3 amino acids: CASSFTRVTEAFF. For the CDR3, the DNA is TGTGCCAGCAGTTTCACCAGGGTCACTGAAGCTTTCTTT. This rearrangement joins TRBV27 to TRBJ1-1, with a weak D call TRBD1 (5 bases). The CDR3 spans 13 residues. Germline V lookup: CDR1 MNHEY, CDR2 SMNVEV (reference sequence). Trimming took off 3 bases at V and 4 bases at J, with 9 bases between the two ends.

The table lists this clone with a few counts. The chain couples TRBV9 to TRBJ1-5, with 9 positions matching TRBD1. The CDR3 covers 14 residues. Germline-derived CDR1 and CDR2 are SGDLS and YYNGEE. J gave up 7 bases and V 1 base, and 3 bases lay outside the gene matches. The DNA of the CDR3 is TGTGCCAGCAGCGTATCGGGACAGGGACAGCCCCAGCATTTT. It yields the protein CASSVSGQGQPQHF.

The V call is TRBV5-6, the J call TRBJ1-6; the D gene is possibly TRBD1 (5 bases). V dropped 4 bases and J dropped 7 bases, with 15 bases sitting between them. The CDR3 sequence is 15 residues long. The germline V gene encodes CDR1 SGHDT and CDR2 YYEEEE. The CDR3 here is CASSPGRGANSPLHF. The CDR3 DNA reads as TGTGCCAGCAGCCCCGGGAGGGGTGCGAATTCACCCCTCCACTTT.

The chain uses TRBV7-9 and TRBJ1-4; the match to TRBD1 covers 7 bases. CDR1 and CDR2 from the germline V gene are SEHNR and FQNEAQ (reference sequence). The CDR3 sequence is 14 residues long. V gave up 4 bases and J gave up 10 bases; unmatched junction bases: 9. CDR3 region: CASSSRQGGVKLFF. The CDR3 DNA sequence: TGTGCCAGCAGCTCGCGACAGGGAGGAGTAAAACTGTTTTTT.

V and J are TRBV28 and TRBJ1-2, with D perhaps matching TRBD1 (5 bases). This CDR3 spans 14 amino acids. V was pared by 3 bases and J by 0 bases, with 8 bases between. Germline loops: CDR1 MDHEN, CDR2 SYDVKM. CDR3 protein: CASSLGQSNYGYTF. The CDR3 DNA follows: TGTGCCAGCAGTTTGGGGCAGTCTAACTATGGCTACACCTTC.

The chain recombines TRBV4-2 with TRBJ2-3; the D is unclear. The CDR3 is made up of 11 amino acids. CDR1 is LGHNA and CDR2 is YNFKEQ in the germline V gene. The V end lost 10 bases, the J end lost 5 bases, and 10 bases lay between the germline ends. The CDR3 nucleotides read TGTGCCACTAGTCCGGGAGATACGCAGTATTTT. This encodes CATSPGDTQYF.

The chain links TRBV19 to TRBJ1-5; D gene unclear. CDR3 length: 13 residues. Germline CDR1 LNHDA, CDR2 SQIVND (reference sequence). V dropped 6 bases and J dropped 6 bases, with 12 bases sitting between them. The CDR3 DNA sequence: TGTGCCAGTAGCTTCGGATTTGGTCAGCCCCAGCATTTT. It is translated as CASSFGFGQPQHF. Complete variable domain (other parts from reference TRBV19 and TRBJ1-5): DGGITQSPKYLFRKEGQNVTLSCEQNLNHDAMYWYRQDPGQGLRLIYYSQIVNDFQKGDIAEGYSVSREKKESFPLTVTSAQKNPTAFYLCASSFGFGQPQHFGDGTRLSIL.

This chain uses TRBV7-8 with TRBJ1-2; the D is unclear. Germline loops: CDR1 SGHVS, CDR2 FQNEAQ. The CDR3 extends over 11 amino acids. The V gene lost 4 bases and the J gene lost 8 bases, with 8 bases spanning the gap. The DNA of the CDR3 is TGTGCCAGCAGCTACGGGCGGGGCTACACCTTC. It yields the protein CASSYGRGYTF.

This sequence joins TRBV19 and TRBJ1-2; D may be TRBD1 (5 bases). V lost 2 bases to trimming and J lost 2 bases, with 21 bases between them. The CDR3 loop spans 18 amino acids. Germline values: CDR1 LNHDA, CDR2 SQIVND (reference sequence). The CDR3 DNA reads TGTGCCAGTAGTATAAACCCCCGGACGGGGGAGGCAAACTATGGCTACACCTTC. The encoded protein is CASSINPRTGEANYGYTF.

The gene calls are TRBV21-1 and TRBJ1-1; TRBD1 was called by the table and not checked on the DNA. TRBV21-1 is reported as a pseudogene. The CDR3 sequence is 16 residues long. Written as DNA, the CDR3 is TGTGCCAGCAGCAACCTCGAACCGACAGGGTGGACTGAAGCTTTCTTT. It specifies CASSNLEPTGWTEAFF.